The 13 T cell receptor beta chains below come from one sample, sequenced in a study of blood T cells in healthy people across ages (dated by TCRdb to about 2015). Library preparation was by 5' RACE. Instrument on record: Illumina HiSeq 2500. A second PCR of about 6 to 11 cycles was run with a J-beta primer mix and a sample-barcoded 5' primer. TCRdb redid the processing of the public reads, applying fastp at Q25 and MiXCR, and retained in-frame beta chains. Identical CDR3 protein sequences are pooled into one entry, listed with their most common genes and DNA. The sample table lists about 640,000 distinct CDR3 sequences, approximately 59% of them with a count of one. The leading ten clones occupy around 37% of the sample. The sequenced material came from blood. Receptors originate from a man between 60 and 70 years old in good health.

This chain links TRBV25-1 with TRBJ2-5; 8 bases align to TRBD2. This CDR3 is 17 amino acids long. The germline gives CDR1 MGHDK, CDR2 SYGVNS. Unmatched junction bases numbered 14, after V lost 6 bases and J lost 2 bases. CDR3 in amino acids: CASSKGLARGPQETQYF. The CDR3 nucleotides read TGTGCCAGCAGCAAAGGACTAGCTCGGGGGCCTCAAGAGACCCAGTACTTC.

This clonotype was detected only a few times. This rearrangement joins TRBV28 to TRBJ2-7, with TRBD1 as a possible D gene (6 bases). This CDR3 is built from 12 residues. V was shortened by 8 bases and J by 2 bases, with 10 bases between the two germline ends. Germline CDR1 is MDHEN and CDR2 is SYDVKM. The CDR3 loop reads CASSGTTYEQYF. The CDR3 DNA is TGTGCCAGCTCCGGGACAACCTACGAGCAGTACTTC.

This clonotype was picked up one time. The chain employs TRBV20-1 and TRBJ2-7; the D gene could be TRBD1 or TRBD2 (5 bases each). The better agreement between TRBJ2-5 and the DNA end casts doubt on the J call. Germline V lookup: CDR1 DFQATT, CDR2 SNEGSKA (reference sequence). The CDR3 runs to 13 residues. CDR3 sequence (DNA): TGCAGTGCCCCGGCGAGGGGCTTGGAGACCCAGTACTTC. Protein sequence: CSAPARGLETQYF.

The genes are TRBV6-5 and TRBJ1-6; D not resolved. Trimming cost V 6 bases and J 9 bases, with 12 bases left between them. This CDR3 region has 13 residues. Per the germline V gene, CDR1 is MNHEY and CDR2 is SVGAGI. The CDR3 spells CASRQVRGSPLHF. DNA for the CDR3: TGTGCCAGCAGACAAGTTCGAGGTTCACCCCTCCACTTT.

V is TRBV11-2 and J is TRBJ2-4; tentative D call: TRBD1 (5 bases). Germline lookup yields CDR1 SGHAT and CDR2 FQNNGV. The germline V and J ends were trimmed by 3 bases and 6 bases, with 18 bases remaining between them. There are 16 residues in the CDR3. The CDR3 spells CASSFTETGAGNIQYF. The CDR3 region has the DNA TGTGCCAGCAGCTTCACTGAAACAGGAGCAGGAAACATTCAGTACTTC.

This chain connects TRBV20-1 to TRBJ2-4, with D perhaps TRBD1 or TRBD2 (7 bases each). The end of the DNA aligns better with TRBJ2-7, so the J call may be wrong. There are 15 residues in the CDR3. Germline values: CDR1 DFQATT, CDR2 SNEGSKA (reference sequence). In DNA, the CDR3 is TGCAGTGCTAGGAGAGGCGGGGGACAGCGCTACGAGCAGTACTTC. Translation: CSARRGGGQRYEQYF.

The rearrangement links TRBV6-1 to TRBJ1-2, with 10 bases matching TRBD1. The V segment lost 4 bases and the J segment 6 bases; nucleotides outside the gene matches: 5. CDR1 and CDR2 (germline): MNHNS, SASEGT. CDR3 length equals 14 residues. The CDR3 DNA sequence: TGTGCCAGCAGTGTAGTGGGACAGGGGAATGGCTACACCTTC. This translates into CASSVVGQGNGYTF.

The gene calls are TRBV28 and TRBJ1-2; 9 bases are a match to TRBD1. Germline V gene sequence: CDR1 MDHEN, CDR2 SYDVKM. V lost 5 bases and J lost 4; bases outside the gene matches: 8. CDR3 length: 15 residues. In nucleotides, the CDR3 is TGTGCCAGCAGTACGGGGACAGGGAGGGTCTATGGCTACACCTTC. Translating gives CASSTGTGRVYGYTF.

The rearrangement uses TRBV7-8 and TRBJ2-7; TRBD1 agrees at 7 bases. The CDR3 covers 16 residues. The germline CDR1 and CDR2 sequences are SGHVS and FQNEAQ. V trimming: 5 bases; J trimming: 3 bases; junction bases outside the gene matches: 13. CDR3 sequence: CASSVVVWTGGYEQYF. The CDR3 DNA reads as TGTGCCAGCAGCGTAGTAGTCTGGACAGGAGGCTACGAGCAGTACTTC. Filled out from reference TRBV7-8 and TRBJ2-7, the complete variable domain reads GAGVSQSPRYKVAKRGQDVALRCDPISGHVSLFWYQQALGQGPEFLTYFQNEAQLDKSGLPSDRFFAERPEGSVSTLKIQRTQQEDSAVYLCASSVVVWTGGYEQYFGPGTRLTVT.

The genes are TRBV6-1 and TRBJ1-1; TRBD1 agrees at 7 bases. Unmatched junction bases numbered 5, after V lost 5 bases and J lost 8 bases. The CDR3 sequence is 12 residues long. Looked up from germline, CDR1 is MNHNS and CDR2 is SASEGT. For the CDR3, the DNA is TGTGCCAGCAGTACTAGGGGGCGGGAAGCTTTCTTT. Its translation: CASSTRGREAFF.

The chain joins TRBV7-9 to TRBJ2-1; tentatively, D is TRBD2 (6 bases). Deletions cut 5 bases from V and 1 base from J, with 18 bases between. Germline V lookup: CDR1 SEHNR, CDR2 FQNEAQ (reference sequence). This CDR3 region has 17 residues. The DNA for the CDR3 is TGTGCCAGCAGCCCAAGACGTACTAGCTCGTCCTACAATGAGCAGTTCTTC. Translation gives CASSPRRTSSSYNEQFF.

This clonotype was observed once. The CDR3 sequence: CASSQQGCGYTF. The CDR3, as DNA: TGTGCCAGCAGCCAACAGGGTTGCGGCTACACCTTC. V and J are TRBV14 and TRBJ1-2; D is perhaps TRBD1 (5 bases). This CDR3 spans 12 amino acids. Per the germline V gene, CDR1 is SGHDN and CDR2 is FVKESK. V was shortened by 2 bases and J by 8 bases, with 9 bases between the two germline ends. The full variable domain, rest sourced from reference TRBV14 and TRBJ1-2, is EAGVTQFPSHSVIEKGQTVTLRCDPISGHDNLYWYRRVMGKEIKFLLHFVKESKQDESGMPNNRFLAERTGGTYSTLKVQPAELEDSGVYFCASSQQGCGYTFGSGTRLTVV.

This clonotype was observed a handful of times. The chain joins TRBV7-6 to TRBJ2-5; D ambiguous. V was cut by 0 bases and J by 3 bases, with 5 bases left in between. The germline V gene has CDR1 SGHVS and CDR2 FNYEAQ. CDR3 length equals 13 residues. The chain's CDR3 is CASSLALEETQYF. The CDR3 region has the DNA TGTGCCAGCAGCTTAGCACTGGAAGAGACCCAGTACTTC.